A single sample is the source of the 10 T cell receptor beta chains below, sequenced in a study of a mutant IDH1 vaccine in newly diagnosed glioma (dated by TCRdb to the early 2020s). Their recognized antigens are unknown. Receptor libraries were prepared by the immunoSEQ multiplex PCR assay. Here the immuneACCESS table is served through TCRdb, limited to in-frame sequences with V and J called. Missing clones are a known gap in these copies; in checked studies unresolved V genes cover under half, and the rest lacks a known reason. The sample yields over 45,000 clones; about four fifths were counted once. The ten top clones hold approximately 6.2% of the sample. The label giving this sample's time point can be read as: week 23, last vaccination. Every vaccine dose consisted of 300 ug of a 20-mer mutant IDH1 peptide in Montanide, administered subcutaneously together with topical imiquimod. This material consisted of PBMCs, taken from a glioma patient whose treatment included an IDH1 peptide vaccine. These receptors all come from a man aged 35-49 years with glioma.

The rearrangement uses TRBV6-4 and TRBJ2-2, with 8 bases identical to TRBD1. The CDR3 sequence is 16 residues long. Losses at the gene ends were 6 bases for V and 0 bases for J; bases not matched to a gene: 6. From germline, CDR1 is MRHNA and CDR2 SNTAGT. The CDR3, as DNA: TGTGCCAGCAGAAGGACAGGGCCGACGAACACCGGGGAGCTGTTTTTT. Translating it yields CASRRTGPTNTGELFF.

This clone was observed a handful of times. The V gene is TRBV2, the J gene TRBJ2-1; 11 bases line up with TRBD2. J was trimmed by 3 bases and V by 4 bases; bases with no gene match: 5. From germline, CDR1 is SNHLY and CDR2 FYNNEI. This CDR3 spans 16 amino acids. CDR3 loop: CASSGLAGGSYNEQFF. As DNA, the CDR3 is TGTGCCAGCAGTGGGCTAGCGGGGGGAAGCTACAATGAGCAGTTCTTC. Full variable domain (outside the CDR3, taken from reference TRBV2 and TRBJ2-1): EPEVTQTPSHQVTQMGQEVILRCVPISNHLYFYWYRQILGQKVEFLVSFYNNEISEKSEIFDDQFSVERPDGSNFTLKIRSTKLEDSAMYFCASSGLAGGSYNEQFFGPGTRLTVL.

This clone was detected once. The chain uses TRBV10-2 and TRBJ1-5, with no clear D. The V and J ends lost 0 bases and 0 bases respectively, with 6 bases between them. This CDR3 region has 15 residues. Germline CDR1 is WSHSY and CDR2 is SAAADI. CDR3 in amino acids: CASSESKTSNQPQHF. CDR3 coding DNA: TGCGCCAGCAGTGAGTCTAAGACTAGCAATCAGCCCCAGCATTTT.

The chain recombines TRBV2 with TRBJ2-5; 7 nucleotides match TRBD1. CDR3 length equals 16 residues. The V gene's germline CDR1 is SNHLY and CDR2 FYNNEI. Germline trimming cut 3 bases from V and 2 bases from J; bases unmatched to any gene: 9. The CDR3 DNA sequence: TGTGCCAGCAGTGAGGCGGACAGGAGGCTTCAAGAGACCCAGTACTTC. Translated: CASSEADRRLQETQYF.

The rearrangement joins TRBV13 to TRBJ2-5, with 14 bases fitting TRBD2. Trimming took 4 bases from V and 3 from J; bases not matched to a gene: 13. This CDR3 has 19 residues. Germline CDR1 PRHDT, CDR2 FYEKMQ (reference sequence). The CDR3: CASSSYYGRGLAGEETQYF. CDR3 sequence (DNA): TGTGCCAGCAGCTCGTACTACGGACGGGGACTAGCGGGGGAAGAGACCCAGTACTTC.

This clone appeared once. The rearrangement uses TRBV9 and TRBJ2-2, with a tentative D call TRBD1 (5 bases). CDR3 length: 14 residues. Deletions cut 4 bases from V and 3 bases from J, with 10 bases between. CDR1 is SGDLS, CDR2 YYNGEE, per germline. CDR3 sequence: CASSTGQDTGELFF. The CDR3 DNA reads TGTGCCAGCAGCACAGGACAAGACACCGGGGAGCTGTTTTTT.

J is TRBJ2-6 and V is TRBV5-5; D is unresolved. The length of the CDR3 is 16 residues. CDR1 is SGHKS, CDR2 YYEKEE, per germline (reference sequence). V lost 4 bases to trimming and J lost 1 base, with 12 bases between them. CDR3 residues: CASSPQSSSGANVLTF. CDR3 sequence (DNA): TGTGCCAGCAGCCCCCAATCTTCTTCTGGGGCCAACGTCCTGACTTTC.

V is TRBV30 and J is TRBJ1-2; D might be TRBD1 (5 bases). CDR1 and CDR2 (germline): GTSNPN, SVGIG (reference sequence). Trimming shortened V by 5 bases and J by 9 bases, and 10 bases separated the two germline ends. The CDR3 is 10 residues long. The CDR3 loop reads CAWGTHRYTF. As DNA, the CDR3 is TGTGCCTGGGGGACCCACCGCTACACCTTC.

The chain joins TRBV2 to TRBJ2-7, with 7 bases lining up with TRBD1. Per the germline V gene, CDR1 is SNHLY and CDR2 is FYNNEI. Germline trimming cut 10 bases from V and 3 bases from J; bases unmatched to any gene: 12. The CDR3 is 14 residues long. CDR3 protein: CATTEGAGRYEQYF. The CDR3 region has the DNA TGTGCCACAACAGAGGGGGCAGGACGCTACGAGCAGTACTTC.

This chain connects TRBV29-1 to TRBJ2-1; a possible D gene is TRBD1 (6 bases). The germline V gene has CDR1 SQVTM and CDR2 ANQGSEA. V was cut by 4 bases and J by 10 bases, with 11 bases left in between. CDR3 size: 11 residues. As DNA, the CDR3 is TGCAGCGTTGGGGGGCAGGCCGAGCAGTTCTTC. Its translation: CSVGGQAEQFF.